One sample yielded the 10 T cell receptor beta chains listed below, sequenced in a study of graft-versus-host responses after intestinal transplantation. Assay: immunoSEQ multiplex PCR; the TCRdb copy retains only in-frame clones and omits some. The data hold 45,000 to 60,000 clones, with about nine tenths observed a single time. Antigens of these TCRs are unknown. Here the sequenced sample was unstimulated CD4+ T cells sorted from spleen or lymph node cells, taken before transplant. These receptors originate from a human donor who was the organ donor for an intestinal transplant.

This rearrangement joins TRBV27 to TRBJ2-3, with D possibly TRBD2 on 6 matching bases. The CDR3 spans 14 residues. Germline-derived CDR1 and CDR2 are MNHEY and SMNVEV (reference sequence). V lost 4 bases and J 1 base, leaving 9 bases between the germline ends. The CDR3 reads CASSWDLGTDTQYF. CDR3 nucleotide sequence: TGTGCCAGCAGTTGGGACTTGGGCACAGATACGCAGTATTTT.

V usage is TRBV18 and J usage is TRBJ2-3, with D tentatively TRBD2 (5 bases). Germline CDR1 and CDR2: KGHSH and LQKENI. V lost 2 bases and J lost 0, with 9 bases in between. This CDR3 has 15 amino acids. Here the CDR3 DNA reads TGTGCCAGCTCACCAGAGACTACAAGCACAGATACGCAGTATTTT. It codes for CASSPETTSTDTQYF. The entire variable domain, with the rest obtained from reference TRBV18 and TRBJ2-3, is as follows: NAGVMQNPRHLVRRRGQEARLRCSPMKGHSHVYWYRQLPEEGLKFMVYLQKENIIDESGMPKERFSAEFPKEGPSILRIQQVVRGDSAAYFCASSPETTSTDTQYFGPGTRLTVL.

V gene TRBV7-3 combines with J gene TRBJ2-1; TRBD2 agrees at 12 bases. Germline lookup yields CDR1 SGHTA and CDR2 FQGTGA. This CDR3 region has 17 residues. The trim removed 2 bases at V and 3 bases at J, leaving 5 bases unmatched. As DNA, the CDR3 is TGTGCCAGCAGCTTATTGGCTAGCGGGAGGGTCTACAATGAGCAGTTCTTC. Amino acids: CASSLLASGRVYNEQFF. Supplemented by reference TRBV7-3 and TRBJ2-1, the full variable domain reads GAGVSQTPSNKVTEKGKYVELRCDPISGHTALYWYRQSLGQGPEFLIYFQGTGAADDSGLPNDRFFAVRPEGSVSTLKIQRTERGDSAVYLCASSLLASGRVYNEQFFGPGTRLTVL.

This clone was counted a single time. V and J are TRBV5-1 and TRBJ1-1, with 9 bases matching TRBD1. The CDR3 totals 14 residues. From germline, CDR1 is SGHRS and CDR2 YFSETQ. V lost 2 bases and J lost 3; bases outside the gene matches: 2. DNA for the CDR3: TGCGCCAGCAGCTTTGGACAGGGGTACACTGAAGCTTTCTTT. Translated: CASSFGQGYTEAFF.

J is TRBJ2-1 and V is TRBV20-1, with D hard to call. The CDR3 is 10 residues long. Between the trimmed V and J ends, which lost 1 base and 9 bases, there was a span of 4 bases. Germline CDR1 DFQATT, CDR2 SNEGSKA (reference sequence). Here the CDR3 DNA reads TGCAGTGCTAGAGGGACTGAGCAGTTCTTC. Translating it yields CSARGTEQFF.

The V gene is TRBV5-4, the J gene TRBJ2-3; 13 bases align to TRBD2. The germline CDR1 and CDR2 sequences are SGHNT and YYREEE (reference sequence). The CDR3 has 15 residues. With V trimmed by 0 bases and J by 8 bases, 3 bases remained unmatched. The CDR3 DNA reads TGTGCCAGCAGCTTGGACACTAGCGGGAGGGCTACGCAGTATTTT. Protein sequence: CASSLDTSGRATQYF. The full variable domain, completed using reference TRBV5-4 and TRBJ2-3, is ETGVTQSPTHLIKTRGQQVTLRCSSQSGHNTVSWYQQALGQGPQFIFQYYREEENGRGNFPPRFSGLQFPNYSSELNVNALELDDSALYLCASSLDTSGRATQYFGPGTRLTVL.

As DNA, the CDR3 is TGCAGTGCCTCGGTGGACATTCAGTACTTC. Translated, it gives CSASVDIQYF. The gene calls are TRBV20-1 and TRBJ2-4; D gene uncertain. The CDR3 has 10 residues. CDR1 and CDR2 from the germline V gene are DFQATT and SNEGSKA (reference sequence). The ends were cut back, 6 bases at V and 8 bases at J, with 8 bases in the middle.

The CDR3 sequence: CASSPGTGGSQPQHF. As DNA, the CDR3 is TGTGCCAGCAGCCCCGGGACAGGGGGCAGTCAGCCCCAGCATTTT. This sequence joins TRBV6-6 and TRBJ1-5; 12 bases match TRBD1. The germline V gene encodes CDR1 MNHNY and CDR2 SVGAGI (reference sequence). The CDR3 is made up of 15 amino acids. The V and J ends lost 6 bases and 6 bases, in that order; junction bases with no gene match: 6.

The chain recombines TRBV6-6 with TRBJ1-1; TRBD1 agrees at 9 bases. CDR1 is MNHNY, CDR2 SVGAGI, per germline (reference sequence). The CDR3 loop spans 16 amino acids. The junction had 12 bases not matched to a gene; V was cut back by 4 bases and J by 6 bases. CDR3 amino acids: CASSSSIRQGGSEAFF. CDR3 bases: TGTGCCAGCAGTTCCAGCATCAGACAGGGGGGTTCTGAAGCTTTCTTT.

The chain uses TRBV28 and TRBJ2-7; 9 bases are shared with TRBD1. The CDR3 totals 12 residues. Trimming took 10 bases from V and 6 from J; bases not matched to a gene: 7. The germline CDR1 and CDR2 sequences are MDHEN and SYDVKM. Here the CDR3 reads CATRETGGEQYF. CDR3 sequence (DNA): TGTGCCACCCGGGAGACAGGGGGCGAGCAGTACTTC.